This T cell receptor beta chain appears in the sequencing data of a study of blood T cell repertoires in COVID-19. Overall study context: PBMCs, B-cell-depleted T cells, or T cells were the source of the cDNA or gDNA that made up the material.

CDR1 is SGHTA and CDR2 is FQGNSA in the germline V gene. This CDR3 is built from 13 residues. Trimming stripped 6 bases from V and 1 base from J, with 10 bases between. In the study's own analysis: Using reference gene primer amplification, nucleated cell counts were estimated. Sequenced by immunoSEQ multiplex PCR; TCRdb stores in-frame clones only, minus some. V and J calls and clone size are those listed in that table; D and trimming were worked out from the DNA. The sample carries 150,000 to 180,000 clones, approximately 85% recorded once. Seattle researchers signed up patients amid active infection and tracked them longitudinally.

Specimen: peripheral blood. The chain combines TRBV7-2 with TRBJ2-7; weak D call: TRBD1 (5 bases). This receptor was taken from a man in his sixties with COVID-19, enrolled during active disease. CDR3 in DNA: TGTGCCAGCAGTCGTGACAGATCCTACGAGCAGTACTTC. It translates to CASSRDRSYEQYF.